One sample yielded the 9 T cell receptor beta chains listed below, sequenced in a study of response to subunit inactivated influenza vaccine. Via MiXCR, TCRdb re-called the RT-PCR reads, giving one row per CDR3 protein. Of 530,000 or so distinct CDR3 sequences in the sample, approximately 14% were seen once. The specimen comprised PBMCs from blood, sampled roughly 12 days after vaccination. The receptor source for this set is a man in his fifties who received an inactivated influenza vaccine.

The chain joins TRBV20-1 to TRBJ2-1; D not resolved. Looked up from germline, CDR1 is DFQATT and CDR2 is SNEGSKA (reference sequence). Trimming cost V 0 bases and J 2 bases, with 14 bases left between them. CDR3 length: 16 residues. CDR3 region: CSARDPQITAYNEQFF. In nucleotides, the CDR3 is TGCAGTGCTAGAGATCCCCAGATAACAGCCTACAATGAGCAGTTCTTC.

This clonotype was detected ten times or more. J is TRBJ2-7 and V is TRBV20-1; D is perhaps TRBD2 (5 bases). This CDR3 is 19 amino acids long. The V gene lost 3 bases and the J gene lost 0 bases, with 27 bases spanning the gap. In germline, CDR1 is DFQATT, CDR2 SNEGSKA (reference sequence). The CDR3 reads CSASHRGLPISWDSYEQYF. The CDR3 DNA sequence: TGCAGTGCTAGCCACCGAGGACTGCCGATCTCCTGGGACTCCTACGAGCAGTACTTC.

V and J are TRBV7-2 and TRBJ2-5, with 10 bases fitting TRBD2. CDR1 SGHTA and CDR2 FQGNSA come from the germline V gene. The junction had 7 bases not matched to a gene; V was cut back by 0 bases and J by 9 bases. The CDR3 is 15 amino acids. This CDR3 is CASSLALAGSGAQYF. CDR3 DNA sequence: TGTGCCAGCAGCTTAGCACTAGCGGGGTCCGGGGCCCAGTACTTC.

This chain links TRBV18 with TRBJ1-5; D is possibly TRBD1 (6 bases). The CDR3 has 15 residues. Trimming removed 4 bases from V and 4 bases from J, with 14 bases in between. Germline CDR1 reads KGHSH; CDR2 reads LQKENI. The CDR3 DNA follows: TGTGCCAGCTCACTGGACAGTAATCGAAATCAGCCCCAGCATTTT. Amino acids: CASSLDSNRNQPQHF.

There are a few counts of this clonotype. The chain is built from TRBV3-1 and TRBJ1-1; tentative D call: TRBD1 (5 bases). Trimming pared 0 bases from V and 1 base from J, leaving 9 bases between. The CDR3 is made up of 15 amino acids. CDR1 LGHDT and CDR2 YNNKEL come from the germline V gene (reference sequence). CDR3 nucleotides: TGTGCCAGCAGCCAAGATCTGGGGCGGAACACTGAAGCTTTCTTT. It specifies CASSQDLGRNTEAFF.

This clonotype has a handful of counts. The V call is TRBV12-5, the J call TRBJ2-3; 7 nucleotides match TRBD2. The J segment lost 9 bases and the V segment lost 2 bases, leaving 2 bases of the junction unmatched. The germline V gene has CDR1 LGHNT and CDR2 FRNRAP. This CDR3 region has 12 residues. The CDR3 sequence is CASGLSLATQYF. CDR3 coding DNA: TGTGCTAGTGGTTTGTCACTAGCGACGCAGTATTTT. Full variable domain (missing parts from reference TRBV12-5 and TRBJ2-3): DARVTQTPRHKVTEMGQEVTMRCQPILGHNTVFWYRQTMMQGLELLAYFRNRAPLDDSGMPKDRFSAEMPDATLATLKIQPSEPRDSAVYFCASGLSLATQYFGPGTRLTVL.

V is TRBV20-1 and J is TRBJ2-7; D could derive from TRBD1 or TRBD2 (5 bases each). This CDR3 comprises 15 residues. V dropped 2 bases and J dropped 5 bases, with 19 bases sitting between them. The germline CDR1 and CDR2 sequences are DFQATT and SNEGSKA (reference sequence). The CDR3 sequence: CSARNTGTTLNEQYF. The CDR3 DNA sequence: TGCAGTGCTAGAAACACCGGGACCACTCTGAACGAGCAGTACTTC.

This chain connects TRBV6-5 to TRBJ2-1, with 9 nucleotides matching TRBD2. V trimming: 1 base; J trimming: 4 bases; junction bases outside the gene matches: 5. Per the germline V gene, CDR1 is MNHEY and CDR2 is SVGAGI. CDR3 length equals 16 residues. CDR3 sequence: CASSYWSSGAYNEQFF. DNA of the CDR3: TGTGCCAGCAGTTACTGGTCTAGCGGGGCATACAATGAGCAGTTCTTC.

This clonotype was picked up a small number of times. The chain recombines TRBV4-3 with TRBJ2-2; D uncertain. Germline CDR1 and CDR2: LGHNA and YSLEER. The CDR3 covers 15 residues. Trimming pared 0 bases from V and 4 bases from J, leaving 9 bases between. The CDR3 loop is CASSQDFRRTGELFF. CDR3 nucleotides: TGCGCCAGCAGCCAAGATTTTCGACGCACCGGGGAGCTGTTTTTT.